This T cell receptor beta chain was retrieved from a study of T cell responses to AZD1222 COVID-19 vaccine. CDR3 length: 15 residues. Germline V CDR1 and CDR2: GTSNPN, SVGIG (reference sequence). The V end lost 5 bases, the J end lost 1 base, and 15 bases lay between the germline ends. Sequenced by immunoSEQ multiplex PCR; TCRdb stores in-frame clones only, minus some. The top ten hold around 15% of the sample, which has about 54,000 clones, 80% to 90% seen once. Findings and limits, study-wide: CD4 TCRs linked to vaccination spanned spike, dominating at 160-218 and 743-854.

In regard to this clone: The antigen remains undetermined.

The chain employs TRBV30 and TRBJ2-1; the D gene is possibly TRBD2 (7 bases). The receptor was isolated from an adult who received the AZD1222 COVID-19 vaccine. Here the sequenced sample was peripheral blood, taken 28 days after the second AZD1222 dose. The CDR3 region is CAWGLGGASYNEQFF. Here the CDR3 DNA reads TGTGCCTGGGGGTTGGGGGGGGCTTCCTACAATGAGCAGTTCTTC.